The clone carrying this TCR beta chain was counted a few times. Its matching antigen is unknown. The length of the CDR3 is 13 residues. The germline gives CDR1 LGHNA, CDR2 YSLEER. Between the trimmed V and J ends, which lost 1 base and 6 bases, there was a span of 7 bases. The PCR used 60 Vbeta and 13 Jbeta primers. The assay was immunoSEQ multiplex PCR, and TCRdb's table has in-frame clones only and misses some. The data contain over 100,000 clones, 70% to 85% of them seen just once; the ten biggest clones take up approximately 11%. This record comes from a study of cytomegalovirus exposure and HLA in healthy donors. Study results and caveats: TCR beta chains numbering 150 to 200 were designated cytomegalovirus-associated. It was shown in a later analysis that HLA-associated TCR beta chains were more clonally expanded than other, equally common chains. What a later analysis reportedly showed was that an Asian-associated ancestry cluster had fewer N-insertions than the approximately 700-donor mean.

Sequencing was done on a sample of PBMCs. This receptor was identified in a man between 35 and 55 years old in good health and CMV-seropositive. This chain connects TRBV4-3 to TRBJ1-5; D call uncertain. DNA for the CDR3: TGCGCCAGCAGCCAAGCTCGGAGTCAGCCCCAGCATTTT. It is translated as CASSQARSQPQHF.